The subject of this entry is one TCR beta chain. The antigen is not known. Sequencing was performed with immunoSEQ multiplex PCR; in TCRdb, only in-frame clones are kept and a portion is missing. The table has 300,000 to 350,000 clones, roughly 88% seen once. The data derive from a study of cytomegalovirus exposure and HLA in healthy donors. Whole-study findings and limits: Researchers catalogued some 160 TCR beta chains as cytomegalovirus-associated. The classifier reportedly diagnosed cytomegalovirus status with high specificity and sensitivity. In vitro, three CMV-associated chains proved specific for CMV antigens.

Trimming at V came to 5 bases and at J to 2 bases, leaving 6 bases not matched to a gene. This CDR3 region has 14 residues. Germline V gene data show CDR1 as SGHRS and CDR2 as YFSETQ. The donors were members of the validation cohort, which comprised around 110 subjects and was separate from the first cohort of several hundred subjects. The rearrangement uses TRBV5-1 and TRBJ2-7, with 8 bases aligning to TRBD1. Material for sequencing was PBMCs. The clonotype was recovered from a man younger than 45 in good health and CMV-seronegative. This CDR3 reads CASSLGQEPYEQYF. The CDR3 DNA is TGCGCCAGCAGTCTGGGACAGGAACCCTACGAGCAGTACTTC.